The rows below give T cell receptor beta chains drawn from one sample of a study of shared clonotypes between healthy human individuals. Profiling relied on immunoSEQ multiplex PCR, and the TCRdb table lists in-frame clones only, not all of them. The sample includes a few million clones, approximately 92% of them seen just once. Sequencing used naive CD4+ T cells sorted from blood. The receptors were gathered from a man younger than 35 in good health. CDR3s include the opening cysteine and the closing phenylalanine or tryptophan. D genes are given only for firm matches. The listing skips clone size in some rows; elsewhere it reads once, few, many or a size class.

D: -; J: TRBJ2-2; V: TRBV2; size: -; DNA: TGTGCCGGGGGCAGGGAGAACACCGGGGAGCTGTTTTTT; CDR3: CAGGRENTGELFF
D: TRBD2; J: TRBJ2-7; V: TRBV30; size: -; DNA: TGTGCCTGGAGTGTAATTATGGCGGGGGGGCAATACTACGAGCAGTACTTC; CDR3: CAWSVIMAGGQYYEQYF
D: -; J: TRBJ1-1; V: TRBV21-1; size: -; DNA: TGTGCCAGCAGCAAAGTGGGACAGGGCGTGAACACTGAAGCTTTCTTT; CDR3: CASSKVGQGVNTEAFF
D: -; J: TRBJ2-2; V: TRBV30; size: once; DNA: TGTGCCTGGGCTAGAGTTCTCGGGGAGCTGTTTTTT; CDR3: CAWARVLGELFF
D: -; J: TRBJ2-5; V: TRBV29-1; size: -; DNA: TGCAGCGTTGGGCAACCAGGGGTTGAGACCCAGTACTTC; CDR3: CSVGQPGVETQYF
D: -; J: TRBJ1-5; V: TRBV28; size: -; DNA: TGTGCCAGCACCTCGTATGTCAGGGAAGGTCAGCCCCAGCATTTT; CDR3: CASTSYVREGQPQHF
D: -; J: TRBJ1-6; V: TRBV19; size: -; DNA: TGTGCCAGTAGTCAGGGGACGCGCTCACCCCTCCACTTT; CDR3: CASSQGTRSPLHF
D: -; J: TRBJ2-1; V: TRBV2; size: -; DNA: TGTGCCAGCAGTCGGAATGAGCAGTTCTTC; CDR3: CASSRNEQFF
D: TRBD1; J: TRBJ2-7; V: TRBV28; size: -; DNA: TGTGCCAGCACACAGGGGGCCCCCTTGGAGCAGTACTTC; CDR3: CASTQGAPLEQYF
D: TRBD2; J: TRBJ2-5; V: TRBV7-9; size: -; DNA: TGTGCCAGCAGCAATAATAGGGGACTAGCGGGAGGCCAAGAGACCCAGTACTTC; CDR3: CASSNNRGLAGGQETQYF
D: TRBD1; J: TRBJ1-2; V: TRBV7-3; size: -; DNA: TGTGCCAGCAGCCCCAGTTTCCCCCGGGACAGAATTAACTATGGCTACACCTTC; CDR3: CASSPSFPRDRINYGYTF
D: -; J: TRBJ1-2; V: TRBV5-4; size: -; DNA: TGTGCCAGCAGCTGGGTCGGGCAGGGAGCGAACTATGGCTACACCTTC; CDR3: CASSWVGQGANYGYTF
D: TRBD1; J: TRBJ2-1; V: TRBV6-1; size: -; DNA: TGTGCCAGCAGTCCGGACAGGCAGTCCTACAATGAGCAGTTCTTC; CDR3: CASSPDRQSYNEQFF
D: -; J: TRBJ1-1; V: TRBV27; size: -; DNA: TGTGCCAGCAGTCTACTGGCGTGGACTGAAGCTTTCTTT; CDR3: CASSLLAWTEAFF
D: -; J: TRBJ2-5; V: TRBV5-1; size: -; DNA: TGCGCCAGCAGCTTGGGAGGTGTAGGGGCCCAGTACTTC; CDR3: CASSLGGVGAQYF
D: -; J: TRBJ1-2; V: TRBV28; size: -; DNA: TGTGCCAGCCAAGCCTTGGACGGAACCCCTAACTATGGCTACACCTTC; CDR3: CASQALDGTPNYGYTF
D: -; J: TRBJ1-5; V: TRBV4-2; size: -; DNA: TGTGCCAGCAGCCACACCTGGGGGGACAGCAATCAGCCCCAGCATTTT; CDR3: CASSHTWGDSNQPQHF
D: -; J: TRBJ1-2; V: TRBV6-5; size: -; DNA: TGTGCCAGCAGTTACAGGATACACACCTTC; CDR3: CASSYRIHTF
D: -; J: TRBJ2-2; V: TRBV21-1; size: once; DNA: TGTGCCACTAACCCGGCGGGGGAGCTGTTTTTT; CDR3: CATNPAGELFF
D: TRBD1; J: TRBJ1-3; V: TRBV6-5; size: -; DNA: TGTGCCAGCAGTTTCCGACAGGGAGTGATGAACACCATATATTTT; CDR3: CASSFRQGVMNTIYF
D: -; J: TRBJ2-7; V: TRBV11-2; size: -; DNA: TGTGCCAGCAGCCCCCAGCGTGTATCGTACGAGCAGTACTTC; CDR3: CASSPQRVSYEQYF
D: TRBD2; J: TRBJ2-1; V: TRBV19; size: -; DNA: TGTGCCAGTAGTCCCTCTAGCGGGAGAAGTAATGAGCAGTTCTTC; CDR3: CASSPSSGRSNEQFF
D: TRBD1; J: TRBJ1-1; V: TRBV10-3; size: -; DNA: TGTGCCATCAGTTCGACAGGGGTCGACACTGAAGCTTTCTTT; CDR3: CAISSTGVDTEAFF
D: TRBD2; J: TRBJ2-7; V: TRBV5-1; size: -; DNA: TGCGCCAGCGGGGCGGGAGAACTTCGGGGCGAGCAGTACTTC; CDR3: CASGAGELRGEQYF
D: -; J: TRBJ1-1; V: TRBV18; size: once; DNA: TGTGCCAGCTCACCGGGGCAGCGCGAGGGGGCTGAAGCTTTCTTT; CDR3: CASSPGQREGAEAFF
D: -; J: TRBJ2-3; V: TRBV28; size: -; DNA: TGTACCAGCAGTTTAGACAGGCCAATCACAGATACGCAGTATTTT; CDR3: CTSSLDRPITDTQYF
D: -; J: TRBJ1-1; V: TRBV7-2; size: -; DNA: TGTGCCAGCAGCTTAGTTGGGGACAAGAACACTGAAGCTTTCTTT; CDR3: CASSLVGDKNTEAFF
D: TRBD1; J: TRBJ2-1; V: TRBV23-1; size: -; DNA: TGCGCCAGCAGTCAAGTCCCGGACAGGGCTAACAATGAGCAGTTCTTC; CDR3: CASSQVPDRANNEQFF
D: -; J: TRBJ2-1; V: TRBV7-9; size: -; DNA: TGTGCCAGCAGCACACAGGTAAATGAGCAGTTCTTC; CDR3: CASSTQVNEQFF
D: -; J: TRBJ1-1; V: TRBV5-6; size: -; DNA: TGTGCCAGCAGCGTCTTCATGAACACTGAAGCTTTCTTT; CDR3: CASSVFMNTEAFF
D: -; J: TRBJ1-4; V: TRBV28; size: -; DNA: TGTGCCAGCAAACTGAATGAAAAACTGTTTTTT; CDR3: CASKLNEKLFF
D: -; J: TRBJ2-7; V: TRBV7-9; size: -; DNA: TGTGCCAGCAGCTCGGCTTGGCAGGGACCCTACGAGCAGTACTTC; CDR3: CASSSAWQGPYEQYF
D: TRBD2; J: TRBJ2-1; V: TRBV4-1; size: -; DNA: TGCGCCAGCAGCCCAGCGACGGCTAGCGGGGCTTATGAGCAGTTCTTC; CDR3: CASSPATASGAYEQFF
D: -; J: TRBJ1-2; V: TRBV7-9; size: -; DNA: TGTGCCAGCAGCCGGGACACTAACTATGGCTACACCTTC; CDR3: CASSRDTNYGYTF
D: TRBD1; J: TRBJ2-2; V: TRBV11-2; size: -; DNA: TGTGCCAGCCAGGGGACAGCGAACACCGGGGAGCTGTTTTTT; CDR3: CASQGTANTGELFF
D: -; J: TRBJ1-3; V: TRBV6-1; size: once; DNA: TGTGCCAGCCTTGACTCTGGAAACACCATATATTTT; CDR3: CASLDSGNTIYF
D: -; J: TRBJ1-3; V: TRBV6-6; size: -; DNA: TGTGCCAGCAGTTACTCGTGGGGGTCTGGAAACACCATATATTTT; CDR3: CASSYSWGSGNTIYF
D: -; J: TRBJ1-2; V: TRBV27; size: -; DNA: TGTGCCAGCAGTTTATCCGGAAGGCAGGGGAATGGCTACACCTTC; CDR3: CASSLSGRQGNGYTF
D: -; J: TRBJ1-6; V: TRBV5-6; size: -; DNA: TGTGCCAGCAGCTTTCCACAGGGAGGGAATTCACCCCTCCACTTT; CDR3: CASSFPQGGNSPLHF
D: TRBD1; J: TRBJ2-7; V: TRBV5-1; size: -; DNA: TGCGCCAGCAGCAGCGGGACAGGGATTTTCTACGAGCAGTACTTC; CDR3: CASSSGTGIFYEQYF
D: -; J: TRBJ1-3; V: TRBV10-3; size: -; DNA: TGTGCCATTAGTGAAGTGCCGGGGATGGCCGCCTCTGGAAACACCATATATTTT; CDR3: CAISEVPGMAASGNTIYF
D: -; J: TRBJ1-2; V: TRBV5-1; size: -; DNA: TGCGCCAGCAGCCCAGGTGGGAACTATGGCTACACCTTC; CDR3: CASSPGGNYGYTF
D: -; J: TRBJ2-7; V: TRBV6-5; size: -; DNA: TGTGCCAGCAGGTCGCCCGAAAGGTCCTACGAGCAGTACTTC; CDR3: CASRSPERSYEQYF
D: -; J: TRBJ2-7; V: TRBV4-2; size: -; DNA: TGTGCCAGCAGCCAAGTGGCAGAGAGCAACTACGAGCAGTACTTC; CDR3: CASSQVAESNYEQYF
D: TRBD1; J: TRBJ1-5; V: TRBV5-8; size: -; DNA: TGTGCCAGCAGGCCACAGGGGGCAGTTCAGCCCCAGCATTTT; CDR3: CASRPQGAVQPQHF
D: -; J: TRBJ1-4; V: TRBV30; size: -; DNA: TGTGCCTGGAGTGTAGGGTGGGGAAGAACTAATGAAAAACTGTTTTTT; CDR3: CAWSVGWGRTNEKLFF
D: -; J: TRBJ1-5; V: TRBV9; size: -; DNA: TGTGCCAGCAGCGTTGGGGAAGGGGTCTCCCAGCCCCAGCATTTT; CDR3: CASSVGEGVSQPQHF
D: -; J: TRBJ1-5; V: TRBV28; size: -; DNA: TGTGCCAGCAACTCATTGGGGTCTGGGAATCAGCCCCAGCATTTT; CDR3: CASNSLGSGNQPQHF
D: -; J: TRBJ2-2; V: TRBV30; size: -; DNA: TGTGCCTGGAGTCTACGGAGGGGGGGGACCGGGGAGCTGTTTTTT; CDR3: CAWSLRRGGTGELFF
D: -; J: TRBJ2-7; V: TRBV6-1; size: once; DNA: TGTGCCAGCAGTGTTGACGGGGCTTACTACGAGCAGTACTTC; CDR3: CASSVDGAYYEQYF
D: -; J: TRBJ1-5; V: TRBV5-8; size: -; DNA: TGTGCCAGCAGCTCTCAAGGGCCCGCCCAGCATTTT; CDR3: CASSSQGPAQHF
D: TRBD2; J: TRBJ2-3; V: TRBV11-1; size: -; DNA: TGTGCCAGCAGCTTATATAGGGGAGCGGGGTTGACAGATACGCAGTATTTT; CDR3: CASSLYRGAGLTDTQYF
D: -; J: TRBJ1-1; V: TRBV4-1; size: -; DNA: TGCGCCAGCAGCCAAGGTGGGATGAACACTGAAGCTTTCTTT; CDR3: CASSQGGMNTEAFF
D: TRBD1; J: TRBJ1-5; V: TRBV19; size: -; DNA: TGTGCCAGTTCAGGGGGCGGGGGCAATCAGCCCCAGCATTTT; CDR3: CASSGGGGNQPQHF
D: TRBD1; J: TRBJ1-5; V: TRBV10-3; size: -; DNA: TGTGCCATCAGAGCACAGGGGAATCAGCCCCAGCATTTT; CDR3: CAIRAQGNQPQHF
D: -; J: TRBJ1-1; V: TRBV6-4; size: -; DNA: TGTGCCAGACAGGGCAGGTCTGAAGCTTTCTTT; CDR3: CARQGRSEAFF
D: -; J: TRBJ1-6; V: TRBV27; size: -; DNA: TGTGCCAGCAGTTCTCTAACCAAGGTCTCACCCCTCCACTTT; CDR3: CASSSLTKVSPLHF
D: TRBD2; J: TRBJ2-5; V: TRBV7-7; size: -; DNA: TGTGCTAGCAGCCCGGCTAGCGGGGGGAGGGAGACCCAGTACTTC; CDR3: CASSPASGGRETQYF
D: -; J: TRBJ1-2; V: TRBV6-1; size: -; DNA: TGTGCCAGCAGTGATGGAGGACTGGACTATGGCTACACCTTC; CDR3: CASSDGGLDYGYTF